This T cell receptor (beta chain) was captured by sequencing in a study of OX40 agonist ivuxolimab in advanced cancers. Study results and limitations: There were, on average, more expanded clones in CD8+ T cells than in CD4+.

The method was immunoSEQ multiplex PCR; TCRdb's version includes in-frame clones alone and lacks a portion of them. There are tens of thousands of clones in the sample; less than 95% occur only once, and under 0.35% lies in the top ten. This CDR3 spans 18 amino acids. From germline, CDR1 is SGHTA and CDR2 FQGNSA. V shed 1 base and J shed 0 bases, with 13 bases lying between them. Worth noting for this clone: Its antigen is currently unknown.

The TCR comes from an adult with an advanced solid tumor such as melanoma, head and neck, liver or kidney cancer. The material sequenced was CD4+ or CD8+ T cells sorted from blood, taken in a trial of the OX40 agonist ivuxolimab. V and J are TRBV7-2 and TRBJ2-6; weak D call: TRBD1 (5 bases). CDR3 sequence (DNA): TGTGCCAGCAGCTTAGTGGCAGGGCAACTCTCTGGGGCCAACGTCCTGACTTTC. Residues: CASSLVAGQLSGANVLTF.